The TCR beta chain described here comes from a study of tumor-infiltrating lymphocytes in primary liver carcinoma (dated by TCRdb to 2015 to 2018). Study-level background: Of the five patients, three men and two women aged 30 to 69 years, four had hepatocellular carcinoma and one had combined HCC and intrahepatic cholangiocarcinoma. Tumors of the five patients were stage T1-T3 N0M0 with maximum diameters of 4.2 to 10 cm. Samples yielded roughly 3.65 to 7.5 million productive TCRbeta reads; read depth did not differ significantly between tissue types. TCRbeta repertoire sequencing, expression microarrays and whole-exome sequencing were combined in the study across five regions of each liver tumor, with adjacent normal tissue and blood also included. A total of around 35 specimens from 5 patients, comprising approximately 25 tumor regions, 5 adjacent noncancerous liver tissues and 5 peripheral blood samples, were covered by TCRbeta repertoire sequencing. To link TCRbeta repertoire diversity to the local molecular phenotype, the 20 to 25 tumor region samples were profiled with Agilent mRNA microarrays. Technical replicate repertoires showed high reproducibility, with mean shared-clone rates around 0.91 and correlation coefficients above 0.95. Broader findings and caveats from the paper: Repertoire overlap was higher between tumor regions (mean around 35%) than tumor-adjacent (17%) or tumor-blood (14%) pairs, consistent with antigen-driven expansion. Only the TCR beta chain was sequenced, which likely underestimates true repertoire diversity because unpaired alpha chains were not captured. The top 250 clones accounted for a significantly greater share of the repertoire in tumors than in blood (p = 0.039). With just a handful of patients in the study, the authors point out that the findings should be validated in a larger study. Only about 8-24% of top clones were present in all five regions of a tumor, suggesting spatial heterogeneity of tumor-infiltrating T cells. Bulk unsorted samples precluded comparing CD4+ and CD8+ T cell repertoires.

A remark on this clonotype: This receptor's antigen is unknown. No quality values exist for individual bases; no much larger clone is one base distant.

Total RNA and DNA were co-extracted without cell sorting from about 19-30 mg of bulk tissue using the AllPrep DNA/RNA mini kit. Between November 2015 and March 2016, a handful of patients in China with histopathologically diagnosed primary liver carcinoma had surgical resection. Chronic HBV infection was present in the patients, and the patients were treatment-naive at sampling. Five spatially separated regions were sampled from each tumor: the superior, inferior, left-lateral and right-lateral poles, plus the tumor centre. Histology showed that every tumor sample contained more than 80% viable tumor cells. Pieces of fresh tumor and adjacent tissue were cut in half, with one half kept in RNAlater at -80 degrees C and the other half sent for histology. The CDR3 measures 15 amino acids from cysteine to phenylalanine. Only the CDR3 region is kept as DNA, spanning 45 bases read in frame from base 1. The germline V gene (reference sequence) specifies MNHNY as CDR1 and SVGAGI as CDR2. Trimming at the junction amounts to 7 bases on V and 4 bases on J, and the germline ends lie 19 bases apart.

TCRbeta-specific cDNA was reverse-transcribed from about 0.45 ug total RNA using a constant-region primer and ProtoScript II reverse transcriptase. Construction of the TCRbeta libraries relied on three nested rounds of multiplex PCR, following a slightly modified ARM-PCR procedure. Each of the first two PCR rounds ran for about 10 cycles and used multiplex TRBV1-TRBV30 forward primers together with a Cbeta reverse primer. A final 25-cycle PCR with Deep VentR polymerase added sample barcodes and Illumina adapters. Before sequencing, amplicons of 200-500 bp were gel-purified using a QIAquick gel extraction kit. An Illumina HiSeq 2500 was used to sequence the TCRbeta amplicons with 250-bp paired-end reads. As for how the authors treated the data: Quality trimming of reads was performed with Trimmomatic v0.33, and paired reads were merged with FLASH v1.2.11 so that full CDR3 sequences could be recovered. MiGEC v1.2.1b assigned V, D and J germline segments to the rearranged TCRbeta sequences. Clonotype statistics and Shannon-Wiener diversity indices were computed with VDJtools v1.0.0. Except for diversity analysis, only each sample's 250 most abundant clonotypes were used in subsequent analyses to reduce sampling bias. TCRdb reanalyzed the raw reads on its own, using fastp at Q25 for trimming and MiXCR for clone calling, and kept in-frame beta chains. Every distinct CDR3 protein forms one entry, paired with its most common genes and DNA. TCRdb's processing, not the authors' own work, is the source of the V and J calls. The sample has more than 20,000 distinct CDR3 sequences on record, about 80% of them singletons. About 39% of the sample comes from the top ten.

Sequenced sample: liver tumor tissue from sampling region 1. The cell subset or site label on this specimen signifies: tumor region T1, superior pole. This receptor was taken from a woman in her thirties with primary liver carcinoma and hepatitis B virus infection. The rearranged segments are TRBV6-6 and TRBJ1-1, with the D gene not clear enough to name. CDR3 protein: CASKGDERYSTEAFF. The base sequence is TGTGCCAGCAAAGGAGATGAGAGATACAGCACTGAAGCTTTCTTT.